One sample yielded the 2 T cell receptor beta chains listed below, sequenced in a study of Graves' ophthalmopathy and Graves' hyperthyroidism. TCR beta CDR3 regions were amplified from RNA transcripts. Following a first-round RT-PCR that used HTBI primers, a second-round multiplex PCR was carried out. TCRdb used MiXCR to reprocess the multiplex PCR reads, holding one entry per CDR3 protein. The sample carries about 160,000 distinct CDR3 sequences, 30% to 45% recorded once. Material: peripheral blood. Source of these receptors: a woman aged 40 to 50 with Graves' ophthalmopathy.

There are many counts of this clonotype. J is TRBJ1-2 and V is TRBV6-2 or TRBV6-3, with D tentatively TRBD1 (6 bases). The CDR3 sequence is 14 residues long. Trimming took 7 bases from V and 4 from J, leaving 16 bases between them. The germline gives CDR1 MNHEY, CDR2 SVGEGT. CDR3 loop: CASNERDTLYGYTF. The CDR3 DNA reads TGTGCCAGCAATGAACGGGACACACTCTATGGCTACACCTTC.

This clonotype was seen ten or more times. The rearrangement joins TRBV6-2 or TRBV6-3 to TRBJ1-5, with D unresolved. The CDR3 has 14 amino acids. Germline V lookup: CDR1 MNHEY, CDR2 SVGEGT. V lost 6 bases, J lost 2 bases, and 11 bases lay in between. In DNA, the CDR3 is TGTGCCAGCAGAGGACCGGTGGGCAATCAGCCCCAGCATTTT. Its translation: CASRGPVGNQPQHF.